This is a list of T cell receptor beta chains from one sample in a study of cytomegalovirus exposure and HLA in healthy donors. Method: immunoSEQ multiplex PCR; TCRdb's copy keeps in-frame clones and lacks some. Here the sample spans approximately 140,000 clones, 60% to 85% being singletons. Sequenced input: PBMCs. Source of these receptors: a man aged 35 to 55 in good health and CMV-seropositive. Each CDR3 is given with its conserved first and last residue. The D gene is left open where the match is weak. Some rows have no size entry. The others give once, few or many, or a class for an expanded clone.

CASRAEDRGDSNQPQHF TGTGCCAGTAGAGCTGAGGACAGGGGGGATAGCAATCAGCCCCAGCATTTT TRBJ1-5 TRBV19 - TRBD1
CASSLPGLASEQFF TGTGCCAGTAGTCTCCCGGGACTAGCATCTGAGCAGTTCTTC TRBJ2-1 TRBV19 few TRBD2
CASSLWDFSYEQYF TGTGCCAGCAGCTTATGGGACTTCTCCTACGAGCAGTACTTC TRBJ2-7 TRBV7-2 few -
CSAGGDTEAFF TGCAGTGCTGGGGGGGACACTGAAGCTTTCTTT TRBJ1-1 TRBV20-1 - -
CASSVTSGSYEQYF TGTGCCAGCAGCGTGACTAGCGGCTCCTACGAGCAGTACTTC TRBJ2-7 TRBV9 few TRBD2
CASSLQGTRKEKLFF TGTGCCAGCAGCTTACAGGGGACACGAAAAGAAAAACTGTTTTTT TRBJ1-4 TRBV7-9 few -
CASSQSRERYGYTF TGTGCCAGCTCACAATCCCGGGAGCGCTATGGCTACACCTTC TRBJ1-2 TRBV18 - -
CASSQETGRHRYGYTF TGCGCCAGCAGCCAAGAGACAGGGCGCCACCGCTATGGCTACACCTTC TRBJ1-2 TRBV4-3 few TRBD1
CASRPDLAGGTGELFF TGTGCCAGCAGGCCTGATCTAGCGGGAGGTACCGGGGAGCTGTTTTTT TRBJ2-2 TRBV7-2 - TRBD2
CASLPGTGNGYTF TGTGCCAGCCTCCCCGGGACAGGGAATGGCTACACCTTC TRBJ1-2 TRBV6-1 - TRBD1
CSVEGTDTNFKEF TGCAGCGTTGAAGGAACAGACACGAACTTCAAGGAATTT TRBJ2-3 TRBV29-1 - -
CSSSVEDEKLFF TGTTCCAGCAGCGTTGAGGATGAAAAACTGTTTTTT TRBJ1-4 TRBV7-9 few -
CTSSLWDTGAYEQYF TGCACCAGCAGCCTTTGGGATACGGGAGCCTACGAGCAGTACTTC TRBJ2-7 TRBV5-1 once -
CASRKGQGPDNSPLHF TGTGCCAGCAGAAAGGGACAGGGACCGGATAATTCACCCCTCCACTTT TRBJ1-6 TRBV6-6 - TRBD1
CASSQDPDRAYEQYF TGCGCCAGCAGCCAAGACCCGGACAGGGCCTACGAGCAGTACTTC TRBJ2-7 TRBV4-3 - TRBD1
CSSSFQGVGSGANVLTF TGTTCCAGCAGCTTCCAGGGGGTGGGTTCTGGGGCCAACGTCCTGACTTTC TRBJ2-6 TRBV7-9 - TRBD1